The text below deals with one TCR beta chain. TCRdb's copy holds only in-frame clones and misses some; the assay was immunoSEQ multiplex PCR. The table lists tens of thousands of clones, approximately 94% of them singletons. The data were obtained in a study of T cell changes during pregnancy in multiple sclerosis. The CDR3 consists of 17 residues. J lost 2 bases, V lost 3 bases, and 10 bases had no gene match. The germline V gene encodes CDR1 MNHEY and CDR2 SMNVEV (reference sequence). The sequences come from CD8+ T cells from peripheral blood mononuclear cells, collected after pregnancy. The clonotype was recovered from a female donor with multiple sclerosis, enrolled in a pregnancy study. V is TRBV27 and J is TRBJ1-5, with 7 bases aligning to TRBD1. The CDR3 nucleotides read TGTGCCAGCAGTTTCCATCAGACAGGGCAGGGCAATCAGCCCCAGCATTTT. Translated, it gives CASSFHQTGQGNQPQHF.